This T cell receptor beta chain was captured in a study of CD8+CD57+ T cells in acquired aplastic anemia. About the study: Recorded DNA amounts for sorted CD4+ and CD8+ cells had an average of approximately 3.2 ug. Average CD4+ read depth in healthy donors was approximately 11 million reads.

Unmatched junction bases numbered 2, after V lost 0 bases and J lost 2 bases. The germline gives CDR1 SGHKS, CDR2 YYEKEE (reference sequence). The CDR3 covers 15 residues. With regard to this clonotype: The antigen is unknown.

Study observations and caveats: For CD8+ Simpson's diversity, patients and controls showed no significant difference. Overlap between patients and controls comprised some 31 CD8+ CDR3 sequences.

Genomic DNA templated the TCR beta VDJ and CDR3 profiling. TCRdb re-analysed the reads in MiXCR, keeping a single row per CDR3 protein. Of some 170,000 distinct CDR3 sequences listed, around 45% are singletons. The origin of this receptor is a human donor in good health. Sequencing was performed on sorted CD4+, CD8+, or CD8+CD57+ T cells (not recorded which) from PBMCs. The chain employs TRBV5-5 and TRBJ2-1, with 7 bases fitting TRBD1. This CDR3 is CASSLEGATYNEQFF. In DNA form, the CDR3 reads TGTGCCAGCAGCTTGGAGGGGGCTACCTACAATGAGCAGTTCTTC.